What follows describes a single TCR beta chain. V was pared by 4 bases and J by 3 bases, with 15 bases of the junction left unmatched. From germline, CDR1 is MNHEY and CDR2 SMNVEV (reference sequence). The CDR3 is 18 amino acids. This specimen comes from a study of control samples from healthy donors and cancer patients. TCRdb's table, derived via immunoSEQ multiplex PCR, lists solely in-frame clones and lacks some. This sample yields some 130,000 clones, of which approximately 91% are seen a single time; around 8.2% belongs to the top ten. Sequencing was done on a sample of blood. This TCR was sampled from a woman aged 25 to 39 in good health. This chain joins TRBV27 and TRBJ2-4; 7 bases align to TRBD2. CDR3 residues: CASSSGFTLPGGKNIQYF. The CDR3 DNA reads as TGTGCCAGCAGTTCTGGATTCACACTCCCGGGAGGCAAAAACATTCAGTACTTC.